The sequence of this TCR beta chain was determined in a study of early T cells in non-severe SARS-CoV-2 infection. This CDR3 is built from 10 residues. CDR1 and CDR2 from the germline V gene are SQVTM and ANQGSEA. V was clipped by 4 bases and J by 7 bases, with 4 bases between them. MiXCR, applied by TCRdb to the 5' RACE reads, yields one record per CDR3 protein. The table includes tens of thousands of distinct CDR3 sequences, 3.5% to 5.5% detected once. In this sample, this clonotype turned up many times. The sequence derives from an adult who was a healthcare worker with PCR-confirmed SARS-CoV-2 infection or an uninfected control (not recorded which). The source material was whole blood, sampled at baseline. The rearrangement links TRBV29-1 to TRBJ2-2; unclear D gene. CDR3 in DNA: TGCAGCGTTGGAGGCGGGGAGCTGTTTTTT. It specifies CSVGGGELFF.